The clone carrying this TCR beta chain was counted a few times. Its target is not known. Template switching added a universal primer binding site, and final cDNA carried unique molecular identifiers. TCRdb ran MiXCR on the 5' RACE reads and lists one entry per CDR3 protein. The table shows 700,000 or so distinct CDR3 sequences, with 8.5% to 9.5% occurring only once. Per germline, CDR1 SGHRS and CDR2 YFSETQ. The CDR3 is 14 amino acids. Trimming removed 5 bases from V and 5 bases from J, with 16 bases in between. This sample stems from a study of identical twins. Study observations and caveats: Insertions were reduced in abundant cord blood beta clonotypes but not in memory repertoires. There was an excess of low generation probability in the out-of-frame alpha sequences that twins shared.

Each donor (without exception) was a healthy Caucasian. The same data also contributed to another study, on yellow fever vaccine responses in identical twins.

The TCR was taken from a young woman in good health. V usage is TRBV5-1 and J usage is TRBJ2-5, with a possible D match to TRBD2 (5 bases). The specimen was PBMCs. As DNA, the CDR3 is TGCGCCAGCAGACTTGGGAGAGGCGGGGAGACCCAGTACTTC. Its translation: CASRLGRGGETQYF.